The 17 T cell receptor beta chains given below trace back to one sample, sequenced in a study of technical replicates of blood from several donors. Here immunoSEQ multiplex PCR was the method, and the copy in TCRdb shows in-frame clones only, minus some. The sample lists about 73,000 clones, approximately 93% seen once, with 0.2% to 0.3% in the top ten. Material: T cells isolated from PBMCs. These receptors were taken from a human donor in good health.

The chain uses TRBV5-1 and TRBJ2-5, with 7 bases matching TRBD2. The ends lost 0 bases at V and 5 bases at J; junction bases unmatched: 7. The CDR3 loop spans 15 amino acids. Germline CDR1 is SGHRS and CDR2 is YFSETQ. For the CDR3, the DNA is TGCGCCAGCAGCTTGGAGACTAGCTTGACGGAGACCCAGTACTTC. Its protein is CASSLETSLTETQYF.

The chain joins TRBV2 to TRBJ2-6, with D possibly matching TRBD1 (6 bases). Deletions cut 2 bases from V and 4 bases from J, with 9 bases between. The CDR3 length is 15 residues. Germline V gene data show CDR1 as SNHLY and CDR2 as FYNNEI. The DNA of the CDR3 is TGTGCCAGCAGTGAATCAGGGGCCGGGGCCAACGTCCTGACTTTC. It is translated as CASSESGAGANVLTF.

The chain recombines TRBV5-1 with TRBJ1-5, with D uncertain. CDR3 length: 15 amino acids. V lost 3 bases to trimming and J lost 3 bases, with 13 bases between them. CDR1 is SGHRS and CDR2 is YFSETQ in the germline V gene. The CDR3 here is CASSSQRGINQPQHF. The CDR3 bases are TGCGCCAGCAGCTCCCAGCGGGGAATCAATCAGCCCCAGCATTTT.

The gene calls are TRBV5-1 and TRBJ1-1, with 8 bases that match TRBD1. The length of the CDR3 is 13 residues. The J segment lost 13 bases and the V segment lost 7 bases, leaving 15 bases of the junction unmatched. Germline CDR1 is SGHRS and CDR2 is YFSETQ. The CDR3 protein is CASGYGHGQGNFF. The CDR3 bases are TGCGCCAGCGGCTACGGACATGGACAGGGAAATTTCTTT.

The chain uses TRBV27 and TRBJ2-7, with D possibly being TRBD2 (5 bases). The CDR3 runs 14 residues. Germline lookup yields CDR1 MNHEY and CDR2 SMNVEV (reference sequence). Trimming removed 5 bases from V and 3 bases from J, with 14 bases in between. The CDR3 DNA follows: TGTGCCAGCAGTACGTTGGAGGCAGGCTACGAGCAGTACTTC. Translating it yields CASSTLEAGYEQYF.

The DNA of the CDR3 is TGTGCCAGCAGCTTGGACAGGACTGGCTACACCTTC. It is translated as CASSLDRTGYTF. The V gene is TRBV5-4, the J gene TRBJ1-2; perhaps TRBD1 as D (5 bases). Germline V gene sequence: CDR1 SGHNT, CDR2 YYREEE (reference sequence). Trimming shortened V by 0 bases and J by 7 bases, and 7 bases separated the two germline ends. CDR3 size: 12 residues.

CDR3 sequence: CASSQGTSSGAYEQYF. The CDR3, as DNA: TGCGCCAGCAGCCAAGGAACCAGCAGCGGAGCCTACGAGCAGTACTTC. The chain carries TRBV4-1 and TRBJ2-7; maybe TRBD2 (5 bases). Germline CDR1 MGHRA, CDR2 YSYEKL. The CDR3 length is 16 residues. Trimming took off 1 base at V and 2 bases at J, with 15 bases between the two ends.

The rearrangement links TRBV5-1 to TRBJ2-7; 7 nucleotides line up with TRBD1. Germline values: CDR1 SGHRS, CDR2 YFSETQ. Trimming removed 4 bases from V and 4 bases from J; junction bases left unmatched: 8. The CDR3 extends over 14 amino acids. The DNA for the CDR3 is TGCGCCAGCAGCCCCGAAGGGGGCCCTTACGAGCAGTACTTC. It translates to CASSPEGGPYEQYF.

This clone was counted once. The chain uses TRBV5-1 and TRBJ2-1; 8 bases agree with TRBD1. The CDR3 length is 13 residues. Per the germline V gene, CDR1 is SGHRS and CDR2 is YFSETQ. The V segment lost 4 bases and the J segment 9 bases; nucleotides outside the gene matches: 6. The CDR3 spells CASSETGGGEQFF. As DNA, the CDR3 is TGCGCCAGCAGCGAAACAGGGGGAGGTGAGCAGTTCTTC.

The V and J genes are TRBV6-5 and TRBJ1-6; D unresolved. The CDR3 extends over 12 amino acids. Trimming removed 0 bases from V and 10 bases from J, with 4 bases in between. The germline V gene encodes CDR1 MNHEY and CDR2 SVGAGI. Here the CDR3 reads CASSYSKSPLHF. The CDR3 coding sequence is TGTGCCAGCAGTTACTCTAAATCACCCCTCCACTTT.

The chain couples TRBV5-1 to TRBJ1-2; tentative D call: TRBD1 (6 bases). V lost 2 bases and J lost 3, with 11 bases in between. This CDR3 has 14 amino acids. In germline, CDR1 is SGHRS, CDR2 YFSETQ. The CDR3 loop is CASSFSGQDYGYTF. CDR3 nucleotide sequence: TGCGCCAGCAGCTTCTCGGGACAAGACTATGGCTACACCTTC.

The rearrangement links TRBV7-8 to TRBJ2-2; 8 bases line up with TRBD2. Unmatched junction bases numbered 4, after V lost 10 bases and J lost 6 bases. The CDR3 is 12 amino acids. CDR1 and CDR2 from the germline V gene are SGHVS and FQNEAQ. In DNA form, the CDR3 reads TGTGCCAAGCGGGAGTACCCCGGGGAGCTGTTTTTT. Amino acid sequence: CAKREYPGELFF.

The J gene is TRBJ2-5, the V gene TRBV28, with unresolved D. V shed 5 bases and J shed 10 bases, with 11 bases lying between them. The CDR3 length is 11 residues. Germline V lookup: CDR1 MDHEN, CDR2 SYDVKM. The CDR3 nucleotides read TGTGCCAGCAGTCTTTACTCCGTCCAGTACTTC. This encodes CASSLYSVQYF.

This chain joins TRBV27 and TRBJ1-1; no reliable D call. The germline gives CDR1 MNHEY, CDR2 SMNVEV (reference sequence). The CDR3 is 17 residues long. Trimming removed 3 bases at V and 0 bases at J, with 17 bases between. The CDR3 loop is CASSFYYDSRMNTEAFF. CDR3 in DNA: TGTGCCAGCAGTTTTTACTATGATTCCCGCATGAACACTGAAGCTTTCTTT.

The rearrangement joins TRBV5-5 to TRBJ2-7, with D possibly being TRBD1 (5 bases). Germline V gene data show CDR1 as SGHKS and CDR2 as YYEKEE (reference sequence). The V gene lost 0 bases and the J gene lost 5 bases, with 12 bases spanning the gap. The CDR3 spans 14 residues. Here the CDR3 DNA reads TGTGCCAGCAGCTTGGGGGCAGGGTTGAACGAGCAGTACTTC. It is translated as CASSLGAGLNEQYF.

CDR3 residues: CASSTPAGSNYNEQFF. The CDR3 DNA follows: TGTGCCAGCAGCACACCAGCGGGGAGTAACTACAATGAGCAGTTCTTC. The chain recombines TRBV11-3 with TRBJ2-1; 7 nucleotides align to TRBD2. Germline assignment: CDR1 SGHNT and CDR2 YENEEA. The CDR3 runs 16 residues. V gave up 5 bases and J gave up 3 bases; unmatched junction bases: 10.

The chain carries TRBV7-6 and TRBJ2-7; 12 nucleotides align to TRBD2. CDR3 length: 15 residues. Trimming cost V 4 bases and J 2 bases; bases outside gene matches: 3. CDR1 is SGHVS, CDR2 FNYEAQ, per germline. In nucleotides, the CDR3 is TGTGCCAGCAGCTCCGGACTAGCGGGAACCTACGAGCAGTACTTC. Encoded protein: CASSSGLAGTYEQYF.